Below are 14 T cell receptor beta chains sequenced from a single sample in a study of T cell responses to AZD1222 COVID-19 vaccine. Sequencing was performed with immunoSEQ multiplex PCR; in TCRdb, only in-frame clones are kept and a portion is missing. Of under 120,000 clones in the sample, approximately 92% were seen once. This sample comprised peripheral blood, obtained on day 0 of AZD1222 vaccination. The receptors here all came from an adult in good health.

The chain joins TRBV10-3 to TRBJ2-5; a weak D match, TRBD2 (6 bases). Germline CDR1 reads ENHRY; CDR2 reads SYGVKD. The germline V and J ends were trimmed by 6 bases and 5 bases, with 16 bases remaining between them. This CDR3 has 14 amino acids. This CDR3 is CAIRGEAARETQYF. The CDR3 bases are TGTGCCATCAGAGGGGAGGCGGCCAGGGAGACCCAGTACTTC.

The rearrangement joins TRBV3-1 (or the pseudogene TRBV3-2) to TRBJ2-7, with D possibly called TRBD1 or TRBD2 (5 bases each). The germline V and J ends were trimmed by 5 bases and 2 bases, with 13 bases remaining between them. Per the germline V gene, CDR1 is LGHDT and CDR2 is YNNKEL (reference sequence). The length of the CDR3 is 14 residues. CDR3: CASSCGTDPYEQYF. In DNA, the CDR3 is TGTGCCAGCAGCTGTGGGACGGATCCCTACGAGCAGTACTTC.

The V gene is TRBV6-5, the J gene TRBJ1-1; D remains ambiguous. V was clipped by 8 bases and J by 4 bases, with 11 bases between them. CDR1 MNHEY and CDR2 SVGAGI come from the germline V gene. This CDR3 is 12 amino acids long. The CDR3 loop is CASGRGSTEAFF. CDR3 in DNA: TGTGCCAGCGGCCGAGGGTCCACTGAAGCTTTCTTT.

This chain uses TRBV5-1 with TRBJ1-1; D is undetermined. CDR1 and CDR2 from the germline V gene are SGHRS and YFSETQ. Trimming took 0 bases from V and 0 from J, leaving 15 bases between them. The CDR3 has 17 amino acids. This chain's CDR3 is CASSLDGYVFLNTEAFF. CDR3 in DNA: TGCGCCAGCAGCTTGGACGGGTATGTTTTCCTGAACACTGAAGCTTTCTTT. The variable domain in full, completed from reference TRBV5-1 and TRBJ1-1, reads KAGVTQTPRYLIKTRGQQVTLSCSPISGHRSVSWYQQTPGQGLQFLFEYFSETQRNKGNFPGRFSGRQFSNSRSEMNVSTLELGDSALYLCASSLDGYVFLNTEAFFGQGTRLTVV.

This clone appeared a few times. CDR3: CASSLALTGEGYTF. The CDR3 DNA follows: TGTGCCAGCAGCTTAGCGCTTACAGGCGAGGGCTACACCTTC. This chain joins TRBV7-2 and TRBJ1-2; D possibly corresponds to TRBD1 (5 bases). V gave up 0 bases and J gave up 8 bases, with 13 bases separating them. Germline V gene lookup returns CDR1 SGHTA and CDR2 FQGNSA. The CDR3 has 14 residues.

This chain joins TRBV19 and TRBJ2-7, with TRBD2 identical over 10 bases. The germline gives CDR1 LNHDA, CDR2 SQIVND (reference sequence). V trimming: 5 bases; J trimming: 3 bases; junction bases outside the gene matches: 7. CDR3 length: 15 residues. The CDR3 region has the DNA TGTGCCAGTAGTCCACGAGCGGGAGGGCTCTACGAGCAGTACTTC. Amino acid sequence: CASSPRAGGLYEQYF.

The chain has TRBV6-2 or TRBV6-3 and TRBJ1-5, with 10 bases fitting TRBD1. V was pared by 5 bases and J by 3 bases, with 4 bases of the junction left unmatched. Germline V gene lookup returns CDR1 MNHEY and CDR2 SVGEGT. The CDR3 extends over 15 amino acids. The CDR3 coding sequence is TGTGCCAGCAGTCCGGGACAGGGGTTCAATCAGCCCCAGCATTTT. It encodes CASSPGQGFNQPQHF.

This clone appeared a single time. The chain uses TRBV5-1 and TRBJ1-6; D may be TRBD1 (5 bases). Germline V gives CDR1 SGHRS, CDR2 YFSETQ. The CDR3 is 14 amino acids. V was pared by 0 bases and J by 8 bases, with 9 bases between. CDR3 residues: CASSLDRSDSPLHF. The CDR3 DNA is TGCGCCAGCAGCTTGGACAGGAGCGATTCACCCCTCCACTTT.

The J gene is TRBJ2-7, the V gene TRBV19; D is undetermined. Germline V gene lookup returns CDR1 LNHDA and CDR2 SQIVND (reference sequence). Trimming shortened V by 0 bases and J by 6 bases, and 9 bases separated the two germline ends. The length of the CDR3 is 13 residues. CDR3: CASSIDERFEQYF. The CDR3 DNA sequence: TGTGCCAGTAGTATAGATGAAAGATTCGAGCAGTACTTC.

This clone was counted once. The J gene is TRBJ1-2, the V gene TRBV6-2 or TRBV6-3; D gene unclear. CDR3 size: 13 residues. The germline CDR1 and CDR2 sequences are MNHEY and SVGEGT. Trimming took 5 bases from V and 4 from J, leaving 11 bases between them. The CDR3 reads CASSPSALYGYTF. DNA for the CDR3: TGTGCCAGCAGTCCGTCAGCACTCTATGGCTACACCTTC.

The table lists this clone with a few counts. The rearrangement uses TRBV7-2 and TRBJ2-3, with D unresolved. The CDR3 totals 13 residues. Trimming pared 5 bases from V and 6 bases from J, leaving 12 bases between. Germline V lookup: CDR1 SGHTA, CDR2 FQGNSA. CDR3 nucleotides: TGTGCCAGCAGCCGAAAAAATGGGGATACGCAGTATTTT. This codes for CASSRKNGDTQYF.

The chain uses TRBV30 and TRBJ1-5, with D possibly being TRBD1 (6 bases). Germline V CDR1 and CDR2: GTSNPN, SVGIG (reference sequence). The CDR3 contains 14 residues. Between the trimmed V and J ends, which lost 0 bases and 5 bases, there was a span of 11 bases. For the CDR3, the DNA is TGTGCCTGGAGTGTCGGACAGCGATATCAGCCCCAGCATTTT. This encodes CAWSVGQRYQPQHF.

The V and J genes are TRBV30 and TRBJ2-1; D perhaps matches TRBD2 (5 bases). CDR3 length equals 16 residues. V was pared by 4 bases and J by 0 bases, with 16 bases between. The germline V gene has CDR1 GTSNPN and CDR2 SVGIG (reference sequence). In DNA form, the CDR3 reads TGTGCCTGGACCCTCCGCGGGCCTTACTCCTACAATGAGCAGTTCTTC. Its protein product is CAWTLRGPYSYNEQFF.

The rearrangement links TRBV19 to TRBJ2-5; 7 bases are shared with TRBD1. CDR1 is LNHDA, CDR2 SQIVND, per germline (reference sequence). The length of the CDR3 is 13 residues. The V and J ends lost 4 bases and 3 bases, in that order; junction bases with no gene match: 2. CDR3 DNA: TGTGCCAGTAGTAAGGGGACAGAAGAGACCCAGTACTTC. Translating it yields CASSKGTEETQYF.